The next 6 T cell receptor beta chains were all read from a single sample in a study of blood T cells in healthy people across ages (dated by TCRdb to the mid-2010s). The method was 5' RACE. The instrument given in TCRdb is Illumina HiSeq 2500. A second roughly 7 to 12 cycle PCR used a sample-barcoded 5' primer and a J-beta primer mix. TCRdb redid the processing of the public reads, applying fastp at Q25 and MiXCR, and retained in-frame beta chains. CDR3 protein duplicates are merged, each entry listing the most common genes and DNA. For this sample the table gives around 800,000 distinct CDR3 sequences, of which 53% were detected only once. 41% of the sample comes from the top ten. The source material was blood. Receptor source: a man aged 80 or over in good health.

The CDR3 DNA is TGTGCCAGCACTACGGACAGTAGCAGATACGCGTATTTT. Protein product: CASTTDSSRYAYF. This sequence joins TRBV2 and TRBJ2-3; a weak D match, TRBD1 (6 bases). V dropped 7 bases and J dropped 14 bases, with 22 bases sitting between them. This CDR3 has 13 residues. Germline values: CDR1 SNHLY, CDR2 FYNNEI.

The V call is TRBV5-1, the J call TRBJ2-1; 8 nucleotides align to TRBD2. The germline V gene has CDR1 SGHRS and CDR2 YFSETQ. The trim removed 4 bases at V and 8 bases at J, leaving 5 bases unmatched. There are 13 residues in the CDR3. CDR3 coding DNA: TGCGCCAGCAGCCCAGGGACTAGGGATGAGCAGTTCTTC. Translating it yields CASSPGTRDEQFF.

In its sample, this clonotype was seen a few times. The chain joins TRBV28 to TRBJ1-4; D is undetermined. This CDR3 comprises 14 residues. Germline V gene lookup returns CDR1 MDHEN and CDR2 SYDVKM. V was clipped by 6 bases and J by 8 bases, with 16 bases between them. DNA for the CDR3: TGTGCCAGCAGGCGCTACAGTGGGGAAGAAAAACTGTTTTTT. Translated: CASRRYSGEEKLFF.

This clonotype showed up many times. J is TRBJ2-1 and V is TRBV29-1; possible D gene TRBD2, 5 bases. The CDR3 loop spans 15 amino acids. Germline V CDR1 and CDR2: SQVTM, ANQGSEA. The V end was cut by 2 bases, the J end by 0 bases, with 11 bases between. CDR3 protein: CSVERGGRSYNEQFF. DNA for the CDR3: TGCAGCGTTGAACGTGGCGGGCGCTCCTACAATGAGCAGTTCTTC.

This clonotype was found a few times. Here the CDR3 reads CASSHPGGVIEQYF. DNA for the CDR3: TGTGCCAGCAGCCACCCAGGGGGAGTAATCGAGCAGTACTTC. The gene calls are TRBV6-1 and TRBJ2-4; 7 bases match TRBD1. The better agreement between TRBJ2-7 and the DNA end casts doubt on the J call. There are 14 residues in the CDR3. Germline V lookup: CDR1 MNHNS, CDR2 SASEGT.

This clonotype was counted a single time. This chain connects TRBV6-2 or TRBV6-3 to TRBJ2-1; maybe TRBD2 (6 bases). From germline, CDR1 is MNHEY and CDR2 SVGEGT. The V end was cut by 4 bases, the J end by 2 bases, with 12 bases between. The CDR3 is made up of 15 amino acids. The DNA for the CDR3 is TGTGCCAGCAGTTCGGGAGACCAAGCCTACAATGAGCAGTTCTTC. This codes for CASSSGDQAYNEQFF.